A single sample gave rise to the 22 T cell receptor beta chains below, sequenced in a study of neurological immune-mediated disorders. TCRdb re-called the 5' RACE reads through MiXCR, storing one row per CDR3 protein. In the table there are 71,000 or so distinct CDR3 sequences, roughly 13% of which are singletons. Time point specified: longitudinal time-point 1 (baseline). The material sequenced was PBMCs. The receptors stem from a female donor with HTLV-1-associated myelopathy (HAM/TSP).

At least ten counts were recorded for this clonotype. The chain links TRBV12-3 or TRBV12-4 to TRBJ2-1, with TRBD2 matching over 9 bases. CDR3 size: 14 residues. V shed 4 bases and J 7 bases; nucleotides not matched to a gene: 5. Here the CDR3 DNA reads TGTGCCAGCAGTTGGGGACTAGCTGAGAATGAGCAGTTCTTC. This encodes CASSWGLAENEQFF.

This clonotype turned up a few times. This rearrangement joins TRBV27 to TRBJ1-1; 7 positions match TRBD1. Germline values: CDR1 MNHEY, CDR2 SMNVEV (reference sequence). The CDR3 totals 14 residues. After removal of 6 bases from V and 4 bases from J, the junction contained 8 bases not matched to a gene. DNA for the CDR3: TGTGCCAGCAGCTCACAGGGGCCGGCCACTGAAGCTTTCTTT. Residues: CASSSQGPATEAFF.

This clonotype has ten or more counts. The chain employs TRBV5-1 and TRBJ2-4, with TRBD2 as a possible D gene (6 bases). The CDR3 has 16 residues. CDR1 is SGHRS, CDR2 YFSETQ, per germline. V was clipped by 0 bases and J by 0 bases, with 10 bases between them. The CDR3 sequence: CASSLDPGLAKNIQYF. In DNA, the CDR3 is TGCGCCAGCAGCTTGGATCCGGGACTAGCCAAAAACATTCAGTACTTC.

The chain employs TRBV12-3 or TRBV12-4 and TRBJ2-2, with 11 bases that match TRBD2. The CDR3 is made up of 21 amino acids. V trimming: 5 bases; J trimming: 3 bases; junction bases outside the gene matches: 20. CDR3 nucleotide sequence: TGTGCCAGCAGTCGCAGGGCCCAACTAGCGGGGGCGAAGTGGGACACCGGGGAGCTGTTTTTT. As protein: CASSRRAQLAGAKWDTGELFF.

The V gene is TRBV12-3 or TRBV12-4, the J gene TRBJ1-5; D unresolved. The CDR3 sequence is 14 residues long. V lost 1 base, J lost 1 base, and 5 bases lay in between. The CDR3 sequence: CASSLGNSNQPQHF. The CDR3 region has the DNA TGTGCCAGCAGTTTAGGCAACAGCAATCAGCCCCAGCATTTT.

This clonotype showed up many times. CDR3: CASSLARGRGTNEKLFF. In nucleotides, the CDR3 is TGTGCCAGCAGCCTTGCCCGGGGTAGGGGGACTAATGAAAAACTGTTTTTT. The V gene is TRBV11-2, the J gene TRBJ1-4; weak D call: TRBD1 (6 bases). Germline CDR1 and CDR2: SGHAT and FQNNGV. This CDR3 comprises 17 residues. V was clipped by 5 bases and J by 2 bases, with 18 bases between them.

Only a few counts were recorded for this clonotype. The rearrangement links TRBV2 to TRBJ2-5, with 11 bases aligning to TRBD1. This CDR3 spans 14 amino acids. In germline, CDR1 is SNHLY, CDR2 FYNNEI. V lost 5 bases and J lost 4; bases outside the gene matches: 3. In DNA form, the CDR3 reads TGTGCCAGCAGTCCGGGGACAGGGGGAGAGACCCAGTACTTC. Protein product: CASSPGTGGETQYF.

This clonotype was found many times. J is TRBJ1-6 and V is TRBV7-3; D is unclear. The V end was cut by 2 bases, the J end by 9 bases, with 8 bases between. CDR3 length: 13 residues. Per germline, CDR1 SGHTA and CDR2 FQGTGA. The CDR3 region is CASSLDTSSPLHF. CDR3 nucleotides: TGTGCCAGCAGCTTAGACACGTCTTCACCCCTCCACTTT.

This clonotype was found many times. This chain connects TRBV7-8 to TRBJ2-1; D possibly corresponds to TRBD2 (6 bases). CDR1 and CDR2 from the germline V gene are SGHVS and FQNEAQ. The CDR3 has 13 residues. Trimming removed 2 bases from V and 8 bases from J, with 10 bases in between. CDR3 amino acids: CASSLNSGHEQFF. The CDR3 nucleotides read TGTGCCAGCAGCTTAAATAGCGGTCATGAGCAGTTCTTC.

This clonotype has at least ten counts. The J gene is TRBJ1-1, the V gene TRBV5-1, with a tentative D call TRBD1 (6 bases). The germline V gene encodes CDR1 SGHRS and CDR2 YFSETQ. The CDR3 is 15 residues long. Trimming shortened V by 4 bases and J by 4 bases, and 17 bases separated the two germline ends. Written as DNA, the CDR3 is TGCGCCAGCAGCATAGAACAGGGTTTTAGCACTGAAGCTTTCTTT. This encodes CASSIEQGFSTEAFF.

Many counts were recorded for this clonotype. This chain uses TRBV5-1 with TRBJ2-5, with 12 bases matching TRBD1. J gave up 5 bases and V 3 bases, and 11 bases lay outside the gene matches. The CDR3 runs to 17 residues. Germline assignment: CDR1 SGHRS and CDR2 YFSETQ. DNA of the CDR3: TGCGCCAGCAGCTCCTCCATTGGGACAGGGGGCTATGAGACCCAGTACTTC. Its protein product is CASSSSIGTGGYETQYF.

This clonotype was observed many times. The V and J genes are TRBV6-5 and TRBJ2-7; 7 bases line up with TRBD2. V lost 6 bases to trimming and J lost 6 bases; unmatched junction nucleotides: 17. Germline-derived CDR1 and CDR2 are MNHEY and SVGAGI. The CDR3 contains 16 residues. CDR3 in DNA: TGTGCCAGCAGCTCCCACAGAAGGGCGGGGGTGTTCGAGCAGTACTTC. It codes for CASSSHRRAGVFEQYF.

This clonotype was recorded at least ten times. This chain uses TRBV5-6 with TRBJ1-1, with 8 nucleotides matching TRBD1. Germline loops: CDR1 SGHDT, CDR2 YYEEEE. The CDR3 has 16 amino acids. V shed 2 bases, J shed 2 bases, and the junction held 8 bases outside the gene matches. In DNA, the CDR3 is TGTGCCAGCAGCTTCGGGACAGGAAAGGATAACACTGAAGCTTTCTTT. This translates into CASSFGTGKDNTEAFF.

This clonotype has ten or more counts. This chain uses TRBV5-1 with TRBJ2-3, with TRBD2 matching over 7 bases. CDR1 SGHRS and CDR2 YFSETQ come from the germline V gene. The CDR3 has 16 residues. V was clipped by 2 bases and J by 2 bases; unmatched bases: 8. CDR3 in amino acids: CASSFQVGRVTDTQYF. In DNA, the CDR3 is TGCGCCAGCAGCTTCCAGGTTGGGAGGGTCACAGATACGCAGTATTTT.

This clonotype was observed at least ten times. Here the CDR3 reads CSAPRLAGAYEQYF. CDR3 in DNA: TGCAGTGCCCCAAGACTAGCGGGGGCCTACGAGCAGTACTTC. The chain links TRBV20-1 to TRBJ2-7, with 12 bases identical to TRBD2. This CDR3 region has 14 residues. Germline CDR1 reads DFQATT; CDR2 reads SNEGSKA (reference sequence). The junction had 5 bases not matched to a gene; V was cut back by 6 bases and J by 2 bases.

This clonotype was observed a few times. V and J are TRBV13 and TRBJ2-7; 8 bases are shared with TRBD1. There are 13 residues in the CDR3. Germline loops: CDR1 PRHDT, CDR2 FYEKMQ (reference sequence). V lost 5 bases, J lost 4 bases, and 4 bases stayed unmatched. The CDR3 here is CASSPDRAYEQYF. In nucleotides, the CDR3 is TGTGCCAGCAGCCCGGACAGGGCATACGAGCAGTACTTC.

As regards this clonotype: This may come from a read error, since a much larger clone is one base off. The chain links TRBV5-1 to TRBJ2-6, with 7 nucleotides matching TRBD2. Germline-derived CDR1 and CDR2 are SGHRS and YFSETQ. This CDR3 is 16 amino acids long. As DNA, the CDR3 is TGCACCAGCAGCTTGGTAGCGGGTCTTGGGGCCAACGTCCTGACTTTC. Amino acid sequence: CTSSLVAGLGANVLTF. Combining the CDR3 with reference TRBV5-1 and TRBJ2-6 gives the whole variable domain KAGVTQTPRYLIKTRGQQVTLSCSPISGHRSVSWYQQTPGQGLQFLFEYFSETQRNKGNFPGRFSGRQFSNSRSEMNVSTLELGDSALYLCTSSLVAGLGANVLTFGAGSRLTVL.

This clonotype was recorded many times. The chain uses TRBV5-1 and TRBJ2-6; D not certain. V lost 4 bases and J 0 bases, leaving 8 bases between the germline ends. CDR3 size: 15 residues. Germline V gene sequence: CDR1 SGHRS, CDR2 YFSETQ. CDR3 nucleotides: TGCGCCAGCAGCATTTCCAACTCTGGGGCCAACGTCCTGACTTTC. Amino acids: CASSISNSGANVLTF.

Many counts were recorded for this clonotype. The chain couples TRBV12-3 or TRBV12-4 to TRBJ2-1; a possible D gene is TRBD2 (6 bases). CDR3 length: 12 amino acids. The V end was cut by 7 bases, the J end by 15 bases, with 19 bases between. The CDR3 loop reads CASTVTLRDRFF. The CDR3 DNA follows: TGTGCCAGCACTGTAACGTTGCGGGATCGGTTCTTC.

V is TRBV6-5 and J is TRBJ2-1, with 9 bases fitting TRBD2. The CDR3 has 15 amino acids. Trimming removed 2 bases from V and 9 bases from J; junction bases left unmatched: 8. Germline V gene sequence: CDR1 MNHEY, CDR2 SVGAGI. CDR3 in amino acids: CASSYLISGGSEQFF. Written as DNA, the CDR3 is TGTGCCAGCAGTTACCTCATTAGCGGGGGTAGTGAGCAGTTCTTC.

This clonotype was seen a few times. A much larger clone lies one base from this, so it may be a read error. V gene TRBV5-5 combines with J gene TRBJ2-3; TRBD2 agrees at 8 bases. The CDR3 covers 14 residues. CDR1 SGHKS and CDR2 YYEKEE come from the germline V gene (reference sequence). CDR3 in amino acids: CANSSGGRTDTQYF. In DNA, the CDR3 is TGTGCCAACAGCTCGGGGGGGCGCACAGATACGCAGTATTTT.

This clonotype was picked up many times. This rearrangement joins TRBV20-1 to TRBJ2-1; 8 positions agree with TRBD2. Germline V gene sequence: CDR1 DFQATT, CDR2 SNEGSKA (reference sequence). J gave up 2 bases and V 4 bases, and 7 bases lay outside the gene matches. The CDR3 covers 15 residues. CDR3 DNA: TGCAGTGCTACGTTAGCGGGGAGAACCTACAATGAGCAGTTCTTC. It yields the protein CSATLAGRTYNEQFF.